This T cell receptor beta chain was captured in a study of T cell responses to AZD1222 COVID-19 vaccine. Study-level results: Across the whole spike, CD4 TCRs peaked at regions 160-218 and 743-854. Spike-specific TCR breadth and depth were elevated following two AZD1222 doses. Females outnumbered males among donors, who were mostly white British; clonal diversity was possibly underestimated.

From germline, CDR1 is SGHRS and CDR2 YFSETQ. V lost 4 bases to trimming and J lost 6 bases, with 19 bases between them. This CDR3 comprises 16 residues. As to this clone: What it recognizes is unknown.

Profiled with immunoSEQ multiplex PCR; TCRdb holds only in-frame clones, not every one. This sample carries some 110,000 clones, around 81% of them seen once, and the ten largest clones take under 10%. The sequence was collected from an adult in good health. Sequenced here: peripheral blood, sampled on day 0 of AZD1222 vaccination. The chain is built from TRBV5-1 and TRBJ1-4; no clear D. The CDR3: CASSVGLRVIDEKLFF. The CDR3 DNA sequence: TGCGCCAGCAGCGTGGGGTTACGGGTCATCGATGAAAAACTGTTTTTT.